This T cell receptor (beta chain) was captured in a study of T-cell memory formation after mild COVID-19. Study as a whole: TCR clusters showed largely donor specificity.

Comments on this clonotype: The antigen is not known.

After 5'RACE with constant-segment primers, TCR alpha and TCR beta cDNA libraries carrying sample barcodes and UMIs were obtained. TCRdb itself ran the 5' RACE reads through MiXCR, one entry per CDR3 protein. The sample has hundreds of thousands of distinct CDR3 sequences, less than 25% seen once. Study-level findings and limits: Nothing confirmed that second-wave clones peaking on day 37 were specific for SARS-CoV-2. Among CD4+ contracting clones, most were CM and EM, and CD8+ ones EMRA.

The receptor comes from an adult woman who had mild COVID-19 (a few samples of this study predate the infection). Cell type and time point are not known. The material sequenced was PBMCs or a T cell subset sorted from them (not recorded which).

CDR3 sequence reads: CASGRTGNAMSYGYTF. CDR3 nucleotides: TGCGCCAGCGGTAGGACAGGGAACGCTATGAGCTATGGCTACACCTTC. This rearrangement joins TRBV4-1 to TRBJ1-2; 8 nucleotides line up with TRBD1. From germline, CDR1 is MGHRA and CDR2 YSYEKL. The CDR3 contains 16 residues. The V and J ends lost 8 bases and 4 bases, in that order; junction bases with no gene match: 15.